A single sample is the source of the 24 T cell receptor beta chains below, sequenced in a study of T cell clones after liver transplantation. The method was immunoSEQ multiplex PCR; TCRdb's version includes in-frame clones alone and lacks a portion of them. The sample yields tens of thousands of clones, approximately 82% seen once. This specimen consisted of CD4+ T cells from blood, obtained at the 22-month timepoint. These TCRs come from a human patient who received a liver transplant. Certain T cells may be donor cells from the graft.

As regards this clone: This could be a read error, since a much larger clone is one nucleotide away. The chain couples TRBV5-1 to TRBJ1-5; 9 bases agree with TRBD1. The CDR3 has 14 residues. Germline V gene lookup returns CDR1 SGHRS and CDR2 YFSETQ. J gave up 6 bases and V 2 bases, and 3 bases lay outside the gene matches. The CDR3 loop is CASSFETGGQPQHF. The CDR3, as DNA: TGCGCCAGCAGCTTCGAGACAGGGGGTCAGCCCCAGCATTTT.

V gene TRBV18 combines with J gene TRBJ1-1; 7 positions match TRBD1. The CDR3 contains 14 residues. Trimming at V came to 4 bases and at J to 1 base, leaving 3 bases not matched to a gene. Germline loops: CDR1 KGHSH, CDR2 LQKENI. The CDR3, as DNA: TGTGCCAGCTCACAACAGGGGACGAACACTGAAGCTTTCTTT. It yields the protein CASSQQGTNTEAFF.

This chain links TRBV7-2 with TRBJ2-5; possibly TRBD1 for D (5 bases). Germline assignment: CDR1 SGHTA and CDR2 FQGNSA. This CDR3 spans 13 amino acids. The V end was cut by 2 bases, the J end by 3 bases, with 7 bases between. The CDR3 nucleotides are TGTGCCAGCAGCTTATCCAGGGAAGAGACCCAGTACTTC. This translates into CASSLSREETQYF.

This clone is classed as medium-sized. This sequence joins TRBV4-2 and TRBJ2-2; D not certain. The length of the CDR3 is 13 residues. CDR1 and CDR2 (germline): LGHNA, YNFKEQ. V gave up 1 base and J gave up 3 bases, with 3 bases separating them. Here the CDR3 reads CASSQAYTGELFF. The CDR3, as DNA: TGTGCCAGCAGCCAAGCTTACACCGGGGAGCTGTTTTTT.

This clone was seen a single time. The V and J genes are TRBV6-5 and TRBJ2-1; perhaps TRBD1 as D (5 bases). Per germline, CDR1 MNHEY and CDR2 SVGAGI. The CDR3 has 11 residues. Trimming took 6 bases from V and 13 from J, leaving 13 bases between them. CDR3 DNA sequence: TGTGCCAGCAGATCCAGGGAAAGACAGTTCTTC. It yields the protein CASRSRERQFF.

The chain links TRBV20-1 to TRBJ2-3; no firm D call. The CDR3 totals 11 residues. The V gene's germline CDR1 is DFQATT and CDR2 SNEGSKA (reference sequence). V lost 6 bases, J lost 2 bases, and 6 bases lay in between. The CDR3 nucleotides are TGCAGTGCGTCGTTCACAGATACGCAGTATTTT. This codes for CSASFTDTQYF.

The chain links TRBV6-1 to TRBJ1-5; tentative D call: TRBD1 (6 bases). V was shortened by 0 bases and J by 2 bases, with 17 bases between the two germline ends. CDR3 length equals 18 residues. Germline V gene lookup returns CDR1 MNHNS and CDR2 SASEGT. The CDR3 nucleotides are TGTGCCAGCAGTGAAGCTCCGCCGGGACACTTTGGCAATCAGCCCCAGCATTTT. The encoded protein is CASSEAPPGHFGNQPQHF.

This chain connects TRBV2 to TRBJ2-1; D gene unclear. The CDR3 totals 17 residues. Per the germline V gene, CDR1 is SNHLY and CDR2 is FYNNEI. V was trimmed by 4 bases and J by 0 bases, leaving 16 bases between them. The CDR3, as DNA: TGTGCCAGCAGTGCCCCCCCGGGCGGTAGCTCCTACAATGAGCAGTTCTTC. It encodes CASSAPPGGSSYNEQFF.

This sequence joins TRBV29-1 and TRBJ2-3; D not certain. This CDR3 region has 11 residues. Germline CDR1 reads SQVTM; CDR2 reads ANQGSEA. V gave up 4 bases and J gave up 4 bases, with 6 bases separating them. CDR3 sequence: CSVARSDTQYF. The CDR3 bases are TGCAGCGTTGCGCGTTCAGATACGCAGTATTTT.

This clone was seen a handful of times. In DNA, the CDR3 is TGCGCCAGCAGCCTATTGTTGGGACAGGGGGGGCATTCACCCCTCCACTTT. Protein sequence: CASSLLLGQGGHSPLHF. The rearrangement joins TRBV4-1 to TRBJ1-6, with 11 bases matching TRBD1. The CDR3 contains 17 residues. Germline loops: CDR1 MGHRA, CDR2 YSYEKL. J was trimmed by 8 bases and V by 4 bases; bases with no gene match: 10.

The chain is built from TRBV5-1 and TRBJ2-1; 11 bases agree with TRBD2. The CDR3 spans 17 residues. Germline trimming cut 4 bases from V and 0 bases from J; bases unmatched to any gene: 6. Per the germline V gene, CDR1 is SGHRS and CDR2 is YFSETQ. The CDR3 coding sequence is TGCGCCAGCAGCATGGGTAGCGGGGGGGACTCCTACAATGAGCAGTTCTTC. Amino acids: CASSMGSGGDSYNEQFF.

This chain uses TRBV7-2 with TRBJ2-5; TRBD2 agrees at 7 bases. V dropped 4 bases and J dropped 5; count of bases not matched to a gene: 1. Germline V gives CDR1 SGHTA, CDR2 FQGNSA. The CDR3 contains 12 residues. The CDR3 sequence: CASSSGGETQYF. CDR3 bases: TGTGCCAGCAGCTCCGGGGGGGAGACCCAGTACTTC.

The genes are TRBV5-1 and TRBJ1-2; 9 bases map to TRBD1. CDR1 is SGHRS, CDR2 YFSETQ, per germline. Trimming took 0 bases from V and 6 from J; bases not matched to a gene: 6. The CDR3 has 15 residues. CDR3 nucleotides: TGCGCCAGCAGCTTGGCCACAGGGGGCGCCCATGGCTACACCTTC. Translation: CASSLATGGAHGYTF.

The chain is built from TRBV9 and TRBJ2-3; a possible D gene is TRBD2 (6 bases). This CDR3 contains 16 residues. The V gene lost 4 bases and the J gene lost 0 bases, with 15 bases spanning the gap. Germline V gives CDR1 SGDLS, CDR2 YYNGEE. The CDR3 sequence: CASSLYGSGSTDTQYF. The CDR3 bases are TGTGCCAGCAGCCTCTACGGGAGCGGGAGCACAGATACGCAGTATTTT.

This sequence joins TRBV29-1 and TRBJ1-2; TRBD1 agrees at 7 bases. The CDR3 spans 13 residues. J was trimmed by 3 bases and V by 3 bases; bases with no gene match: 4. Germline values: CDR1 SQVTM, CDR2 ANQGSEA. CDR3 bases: TGCAGCGTTGACTCCAGGGGGTACTATGGCTACACCTTC. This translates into CSVDSRGYYGYTF.

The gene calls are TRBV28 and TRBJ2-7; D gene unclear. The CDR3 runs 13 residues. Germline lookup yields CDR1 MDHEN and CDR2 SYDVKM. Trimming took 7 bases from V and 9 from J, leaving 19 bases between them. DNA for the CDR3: TGTGCCAGCATCGGTGGACCGCACTTTGCGCAGTACTTC. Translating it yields CASIGGPHFAQYF.

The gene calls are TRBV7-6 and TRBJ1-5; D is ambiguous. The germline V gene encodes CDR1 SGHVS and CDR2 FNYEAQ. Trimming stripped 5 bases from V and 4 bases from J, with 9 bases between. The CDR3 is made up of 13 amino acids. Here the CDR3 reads CASSQRENQPQHF. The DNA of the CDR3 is TGTGCCAGCAGCCAAAGGGAGAATCAGCCCCAGCATTTT.

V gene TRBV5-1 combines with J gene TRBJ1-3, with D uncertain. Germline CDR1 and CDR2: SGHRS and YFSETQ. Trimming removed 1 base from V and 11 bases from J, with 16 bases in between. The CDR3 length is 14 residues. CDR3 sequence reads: CASSLQTGGPAIYF. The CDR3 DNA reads TGCGCCAGCAGCTTGCAAACTGGAGGGCCAGCCATATATTTT.

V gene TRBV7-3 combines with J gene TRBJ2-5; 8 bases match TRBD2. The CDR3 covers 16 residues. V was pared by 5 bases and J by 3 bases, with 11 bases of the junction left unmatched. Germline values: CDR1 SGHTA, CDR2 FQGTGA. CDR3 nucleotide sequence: TGTGCCAGCAGCCCCCGGGGTAGCGGGAAGAAAGAGACCCAGTACTTC. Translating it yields CASSPRGSGKKETQYF. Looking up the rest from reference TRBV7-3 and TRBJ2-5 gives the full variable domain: GAGVSQTPSNKVTEKGKYVELRCDPISGHTALYWYRQSLGQGPEFLIYFQGTGAADDSGLPNDRFFAVRPEGSVSTLKIQRTERGDSAVYLCASSPRGSGKKETQYFGPGTRLLVL.

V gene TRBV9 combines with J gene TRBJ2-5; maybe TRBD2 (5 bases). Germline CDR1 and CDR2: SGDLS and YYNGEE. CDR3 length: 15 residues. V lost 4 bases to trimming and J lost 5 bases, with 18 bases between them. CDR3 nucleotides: TGTGCCAGCAGCCTCCGAGAGGGAGTGATGGAGACCCAGTACTTC. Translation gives CASSLREGVMETQYF.

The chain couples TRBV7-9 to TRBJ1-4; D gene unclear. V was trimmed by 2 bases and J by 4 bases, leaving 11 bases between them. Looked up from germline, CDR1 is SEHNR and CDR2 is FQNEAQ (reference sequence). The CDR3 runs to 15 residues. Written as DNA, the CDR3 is TGTGCCAGCAGCTTAAGTTCACGGGGTAATGAAAAACTGTTTTTT. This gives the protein CASSLSSRGNEKLFF.

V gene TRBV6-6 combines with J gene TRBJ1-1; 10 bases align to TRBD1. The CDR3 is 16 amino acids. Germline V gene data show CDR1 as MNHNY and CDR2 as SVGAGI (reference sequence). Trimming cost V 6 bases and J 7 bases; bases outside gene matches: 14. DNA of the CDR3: TGTGCCAGCAGCCCCAGACAGGGGGCGGGATGGATTGAAGCTTTCTTT. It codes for CASSPRQGAGWIEAFF.

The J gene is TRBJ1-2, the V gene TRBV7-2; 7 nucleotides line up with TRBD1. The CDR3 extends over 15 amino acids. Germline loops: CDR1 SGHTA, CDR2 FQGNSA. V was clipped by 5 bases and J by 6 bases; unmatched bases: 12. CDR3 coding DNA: TGTGCCAGCAGCCACAATACAGGGGAAGGAAATGGCTACACCTTC. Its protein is CASSHNTGEGNGYTF.

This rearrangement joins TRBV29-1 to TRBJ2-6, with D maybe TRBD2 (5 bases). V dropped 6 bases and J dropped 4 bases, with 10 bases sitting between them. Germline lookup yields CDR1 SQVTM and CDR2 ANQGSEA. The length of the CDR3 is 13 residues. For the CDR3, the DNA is TGCAGCGTGAGGGCAACCGGGGCCAACGTCCTGACTTTC. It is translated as CSVRATGANVLTF.